This T cell receptor (beta chain) was identified during a study of cytomegalovirus exposure and HLA in healthy donors. Clones were read by immunoSEQ multiplex PCR, and TCRdb kept only the in-frame ones, dropping some. The sample includes 90,000 to 130,000 clones, approximately 96% of them seen just once. CDR1 and CDR2 from the germline V gene are MGHRA and YSYEKL. The CDR3 covers 18 residues. Trimming removed 4 bases at V and 3 bases at J, with 25 bases between. Input material: PBMCs. The gene calls are TRBV4-1 and TRBJ2-7, with D perhaps matching TRBD2 (5 bases). The clonotype comes from a woman in her late teens or twenties in good health and CMV-seronegative. CDR3 nucleotides: TGCGCCAGCAGCCTCAAACCCCACGCCGGGGTTGAGGTCTACGAGCAGTACTTC. Its translation: CASSLKPHAGVEVYEQYF.